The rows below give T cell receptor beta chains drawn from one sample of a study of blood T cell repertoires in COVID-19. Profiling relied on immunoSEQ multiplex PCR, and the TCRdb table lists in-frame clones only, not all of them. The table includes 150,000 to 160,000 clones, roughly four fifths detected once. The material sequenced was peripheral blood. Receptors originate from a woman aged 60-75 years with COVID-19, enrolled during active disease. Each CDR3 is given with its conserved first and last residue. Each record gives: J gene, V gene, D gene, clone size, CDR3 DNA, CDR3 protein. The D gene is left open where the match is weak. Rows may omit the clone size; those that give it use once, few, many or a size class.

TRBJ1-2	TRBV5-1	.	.	TGCGCCAGCAGCTTCAGTGAGTCCAGACAAGCTAACTATGGCTACACCTTC	CASSFSESRQANYGYTF
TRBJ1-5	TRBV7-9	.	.	TGTGCCAGCAGCTTAGATCTTAGCAATCAGCCCCAGCATTTT	CASSLDLSNQPQHF
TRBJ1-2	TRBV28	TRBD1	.	TGTGCCAGCAGTTTCAGGGGGGCTAATGGCTACACCTTC	CASSFRGANGYTF
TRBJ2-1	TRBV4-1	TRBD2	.	TGCGCCAGCAGCTCCGGACTAGCTATGAACAATGAGCAGTTCTTC	CASSSGLAMNNEQFF
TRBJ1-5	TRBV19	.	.	TGTGCCAGTAGTATAGAGCGGGCGCAGCCCCAGCATTTT	CASSIERAQPQHF
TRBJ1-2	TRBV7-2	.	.	TGTGCCAGCAGCTTATATCAGGTGGGCGGCTACACCTTC	CASSLYQVGGYTF
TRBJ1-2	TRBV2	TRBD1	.	TGTGCCAGCAGTGCTTTCACGATAGGGACAGGGGTTGGCTACACCTTC	CASSAFTIGTGVGYTF
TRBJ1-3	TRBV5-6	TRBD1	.	TGTGCCAGCAGCAAAAGACAGGGAATTTCTGGAAACACCATATATTTT	CASSKRQGISGNTIYF
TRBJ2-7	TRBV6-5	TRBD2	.	TGTGCCAGCAGTTACGTCAGCGGGAAGAACTACGAGCAGTACTTC	CASSYVSGKNYEQYF
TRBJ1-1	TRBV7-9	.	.	TGTGCCAGCAGCTTAGGAGGGCTTAAGAACACTGAAGCTTTCTTT	CASSLGGLKNTEAFF
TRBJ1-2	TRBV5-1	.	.	TGCGCCAGCAGCTTGGCGGGAACAGACTATGGCTACACCTTC	CASSLAGTDYGYTF
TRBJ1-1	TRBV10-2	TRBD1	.	TGCGCCAGCAGTGGGGGGACAGGGGGGACTGAAGCTTTCTTT	CASSGGTGGTEAFF
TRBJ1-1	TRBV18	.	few	TGTGCCAGCTTCGGGGACACTGAAGCTTTCTTT	CASFGDTEAFF
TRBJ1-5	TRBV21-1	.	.	TGTGCCAGCAGCAAAAGGAAGGGGAGCAATCAGCCCCAGCATTTT	CASSKRKGSNQPQHF
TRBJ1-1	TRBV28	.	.	TGTGCCAGCAGTTGGAGGGGAAGTATGAACACTGAAGCTTTCTTT	CASSWRGSMNTEAFF
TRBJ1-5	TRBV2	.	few	TGTGCCAGCAGCGAACAGTATAGCAATCAGCCCCAGCATTTT	CASSEQYSNQPQHF
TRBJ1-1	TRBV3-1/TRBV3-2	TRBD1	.	TGTGCCAGCAGCAGATGGACAGGGATGAACACTGAAGCTTTCTTT	CASSRWTGMNTEAFF
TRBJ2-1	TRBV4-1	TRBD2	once	TGCGCCAGCAGCCAAGAAGGGGCTAGCGGGGGCAATGAGCAGTTCTTC	CASSQEGASGGNEQFF
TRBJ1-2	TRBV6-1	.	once	TGTGCCAGCAGTGAAGAGGGGGACCGAGGCTACACCTTC	CASSEEGDRGYTF
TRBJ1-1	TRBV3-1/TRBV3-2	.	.	TGTGCCAGCAGCCAAGGGGCCTTGGGCACTGAAGCTTTCTTT	CASSQGALGTEAFF
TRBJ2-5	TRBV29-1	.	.	TGCAGCGTGACCCAGACATCCCAAGAGACCCAGTACTTC	CSVTQTSQETQYF
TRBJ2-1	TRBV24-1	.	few	TGTGCCACCAGTGGGGACACATGGAACAATGAGCAGTTCTTC	CATSGDTWNNEQFF
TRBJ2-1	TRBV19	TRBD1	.	TGTGCCAGCGCGCCGGGACAGTCCTACAATGAGCAGTTCTTC	CASAPGQSYNEQFF
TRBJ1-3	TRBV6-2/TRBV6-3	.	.	TGTGCCAGCAGTTACGGAGGGAGCCTTGGAAACACCATATATTTT	CASSYGGSLGNTIYF
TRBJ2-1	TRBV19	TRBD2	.	TGTGCCAGTAGATTAGCGGGAGGGTACAATGAGCAGTTCTTC	CASRLAGGYNEQFF
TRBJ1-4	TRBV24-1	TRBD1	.	TGTGCCACCAGTGATTCCCGGGACAGGGGAGAAAAACTGTTTTTT	CATSDSRDRGEKLFF
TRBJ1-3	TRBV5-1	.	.	TGCGCCAGCAAGGCGGAACAGGGCCCTGGAAACACCATATATTTT	CASKAEQGPGNTIYF
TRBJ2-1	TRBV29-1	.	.	TGCAGCGTAGGGAGCCCGGTTGAGCAGTTCTTC	CSVGSPVEQFF
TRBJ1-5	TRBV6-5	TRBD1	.	TGTGCCAGCAGGAGGGCCTTGGGGACAGATCAGCCCCAGCATTTT	CASRRALGTDQPQHF
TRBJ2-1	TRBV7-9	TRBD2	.	TGTGCCAGCAGCTTAGGGAGCGGGAGGGACAATGAGCAGTTCTTC	CASSLGSGRDNEQFF
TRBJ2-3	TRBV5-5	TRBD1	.	TGTGCCAGCAGCTTACCAGGGGCAGGGGGTGACACGCAGTATTTT	CASSLPGAGGDTQYF
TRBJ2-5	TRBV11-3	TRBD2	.	TGTGCCAGCAGCTTAGAAAGCGGGAGCGGAGAGACCCAGTACTTC	CASSLESGSGETQYF
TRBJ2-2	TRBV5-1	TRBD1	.	TGCGCCAGCAGCAGAAACAGGGGCGCGAACACCGGGGAGCTGTTTTTT	CASSRNRGANTGELFF
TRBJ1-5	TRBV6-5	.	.	TGTGCCAGCAGCCCGAGGGACAACAATCAGCCCCAGCATTTT	CASSPRDNNQPQHF
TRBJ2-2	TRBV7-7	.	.	TGTGCCAGCAGCTTAACGCCCCAGGGGACCGGGGAGCTGTTTTTT	CASSLTPQGTGELFF
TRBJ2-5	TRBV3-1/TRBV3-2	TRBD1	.	TGTGCCACCGGACAGGGTCGGGAGACCCAGTACTTC	CATGQGRETQYF
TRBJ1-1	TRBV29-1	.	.	TGCAGCGTTCGGGAGAAAGGTGAAGCTTTCTTT	CSVREKGEAFF
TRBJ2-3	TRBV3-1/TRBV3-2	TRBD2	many	TGTGCCAGCAGCCAAGATCTGAGCGGGAGCGATACGCAGTATTTT	CASSQDLSGSDTQYF
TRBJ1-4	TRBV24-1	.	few	TGTGCCACCAGTGGTGGGGGCCCAAATGAAAAACTGTTTTTT	CATSGGGPNEKLFF
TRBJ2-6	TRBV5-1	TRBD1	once	TGCGCCAGCAGCCCGATGGGACAGGGGGCGAGTGGGGCCAACGTCCTGACTTTC	CASSPMGQGASGANVLTF
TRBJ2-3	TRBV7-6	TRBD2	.	TGTGCCAGCAGCTTAAGGGGACTAGCGGGAGGAGGCACAGATACGCAGTATTTT	CASSLRGLAGGGTDTQYF